The rows below give T cell receptor beta chains drawn from one sample of a study of cytomegalovirus exposure and HLA in healthy donors. Data came from immunoSEQ multiplex PCR; TCRdb stores just in-frame clones and leaves some out. Here the sample spans about 110,000 clones, roughly 63% being singletons. Source material: PBMCs. The receptors shown here come from a woman between 65 and 79 years old in good health and CMV-seropositive. CDR3s include the opening cysteine and the closing phenylalanine or tryptophan. Fields, in order: D gene, V gene, J gene, clone size, CDR3 DNA, CDR3 protein. A D gene is named only where the DNA matches it firmly. Not every row has a clone size; where given, it reads once, few, many or a size class.

d_call: .
v_call: TRBV4-3
j_call: TRBJ1-4
clone_size: .
cdr3_nt: TGCGCCAGCAGCCAAGACGGGGGTAATGAAAAACTGTTTTTT
cdr3_aa: CASSQDGGNEKLFF

d_call: TRBD1
v_call: TRBV5-1
j_call: TRBJ1-5
clone_size: .
cdr3_nt: TGCGCCAGCAGCTTGGGACAGGGAAGCAATCAGCCCCAGCATTTT
cdr3_aa: CASSLGQGSNQPQHF

d_call: .
v_call: TRBV5-1
j_call: TRBJ2-1
clone_size: few
cdr3_nt: TGCGCCAGCAGCCTGCGGGCGGCGGGCGATGAGCAGTTCTTC
cdr3_aa: CASSLRAAGDEQFF

d_call: TRBD1
v_call: TRBV7-2
j_call: TRBJ1-1
clone_size: .
cdr3_nt: TGTGCCAGCAGCTTAGATGCAGGGGGCGTCACTGAAGCTTTCTTT
cdr3_aa: CASSLDAGGVTEAFF

d_call: TRBD1
v_call: TRBV6-5
j_call: TRBJ1-1
clone_size: .
cdr3_nt: TGTGCCAGCAGTTACTCGGGACAGGTTAAGACTGAAGCTTTCTTT
cdr3_aa: CASSYSGQVKTEAFF

d_call: .
v_call: TRBV5-1
j_call: TRBJ2-6
clone_size: .
cdr3_nt: TGCGCCAGCAGCCCTGAGAGCGCTGGGGCCAACGTCCTGACTTTC
cdr3_aa: CASSPESAGANVLTF

d_call: TRBD2
v_call: TRBV19
j_call: TRBJ2-1
clone_size: .
cdr3_nt: TGTGCCAGAGCACGTAGCGGGGTCGATGAGCAGTTCTTC
cdr3_aa: CARARSGVDEQFF

d_call: TRBD2
v_call: TRBV10-2
j_call: TRBJ2-5
clone_size: .
cdr3_nt: TGCGCCAGCAGTGACCCCCCCGGACTAGCTGCGCACTTC
cdr3_aa: CASSDPPGLAAHF

d_call: .
v_call: TRBV18
j_call: TRBJ1-2
clone_size: .
cdr3_nt: TGTGCCAGCTCACCACCGTTGGAGAGGGGCTACACCTTC
cdr3_aa: CASSPPLERGYTF

d_call: .
v_call: TRBV10-3
j_call: TRBJ2-5
clone_size: .
cdr3_nt: TGTGCCATCAGTGAATCGGGGTGGGAGACCCAGTACTTC
cdr3_aa: CAISESGWETQYF

d_call: TRBD1
v_call: TRBV2
j_call: TRBJ1-3
clone_size: few
cdr3_nt: TGTGCCAGCAGTACAGGGGGATACATCTCTGGAAACACCATATATTTT
cdr3_aa: CASSTGGYISGNTIYF

d_call: .
v_call: TRBV9
j_call: TRBJ2-1
clone_size: few
cdr3_nt: TGTGCCAGCAGCGTAGTGGTAGCCTTTGGCAATGAGCAGTTCTTC
cdr3_aa: CASSVVVAFGNEQFF

d_call: TRBD2
v_call: TRBV5-1
j_call: TRBJ2-3
clone_size: .
cdr3_nt: TGCGCCAGCAGCGCGGGGGGAGATACGCAGTATTTT
cdr3_aa: CASSAGGDTQYF

d_call: .
v_call: TRBV11-1
j_call: TRBJ1-2
clone_size: few
cdr3_nt: TGTGCCAGCAGCCCGTTCGGGTGGAGTTCGGCCTATGGCTACACCTTC
cdr3_aa: CASSPFGWSSAYGYTF

d_call: .
v_call: TRBV10-3
j_call: TRBJ2-1
clone_size: .
cdr3_nt: TGTGCCACCAGGGGCCCGCTCTCCTACAATGAGCAGTTCTTC
cdr3_aa: CATRGPLSYNEQFF

d_call: .
v_call: TRBV14
j_call: TRBJ1-1
clone_size: .
cdr3_nt: TGTGCCAGCACCCCCCTCCCGGGCACTGAAGCTTTCTTT
cdr3_aa: CASTPLPGTEAFF

d_call: TRBD2
v_call: TRBV19
j_call: TRBJ2-3
clone_size: .
cdr3_nt: TGTGCCAGTGGGGAAGGGACTAGCGGGGGGAACACAGATACGCAGTATTTT
cdr3_aa: CASGEGTSGGNTDTQYF

d_call: .
v_call: TRBV15
j_call: TRBJ2-5
clone_size: .
cdr3_nt: TGTGCCACCAGCAGACTTCTGGACAGTAAAGAGACCCAGTACTTC
cdr3_aa: CATSRLLDSKETQYF

d_call: .
v_call: TRBV2
j_call: TRBJ1-2
clone_size: once
cdr3_nt: TGTGCCAGCAGTGGACAGGAGGCGGGCTATGGCCACACCTTC
cdr3_aa: CASSGQEAGYGHTF

d_call: TRBD1
v_call: TRBV7-6
j_call: TRBJ2-6
clone_size: .
cdr3_nt: TGTGCCAGCAGCCCGTGGACAGGCCCTATTGGGGCCAACGTCCTGACTTTC
cdr3_aa: CASSPWTGPIGANVLTF

d_call: TRBD1
v_call: TRBV5-1
j_call: TRBJ2-5
clone_size: .
cdr3_nt: TGCGCCAGCAGCGGGACAGGGTCGGAGACCCAGTACTTC
cdr3_aa: CASSGTGSETQYF

d_call: .
v_call: TRBV29-1
j_call: TRBJ2-7
clone_size: .
cdr3_nt: TGCAGCGTTGAGACAGCCCCTTCCGACGAGCAGTACTTC
cdr3_aa: CSVETAPSDEQYF

d_call: TRBD1
v_call: TRBV30
j_call: TRBJ2-7
clone_size: few
cdr3_nt: TGTGCCTGGAGCGGCAGACAGGGTCCCTACGAGCAGTACTTC
cdr3_aa: CAWSGRQGPYEQYF

d_call: TRBD2
v_call: TRBV7-9
j_call: TRBJ2-7
clone_size: .
cdr3_nt: TGTGCCAGCAGCTTAGTGGGGACTAGCGGAACGAACGCCTACGAGCAGTACTTC
cdr3_aa: CASSLVGTSGTNAYEQYF

d_call: TRBD1
v_call: TRBV5-5
j_call: TRBJ2-7
clone_size: .
cdr3_nt: TGTGCCAGCAGCTTCCGGGACAGGGTAAACGAGCAGTACTTC
cdr3_aa: CASSFRDRVNEQYF

d_call: TRBD2
v_call: TRBV5-1
j_call: TRBJ2-5
clone_size: once
cdr3_nt: TGCGCCAGCAGCCGGGAGGGGGGAGAGACCCAGTACTTC
cdr3_aa: CASSREGGETQYF

d_call: TRBD2
v_call: TRBV4-3
j_call: TRBJ2-5
clone_size: .
cdr3_nt: TGCGCCAGCAGCCAAGACTGGGCGGGGGGGGAAGAGACCCAGTACTTC
cdr3_aa: CASSQDWAGGEETQYF

d_call: .
v_call: TRBV11-2
j_call: TRBJ1-6
clone_size: .
cdr3_nt: TGTGCCAGCAGCCGCGGGAGCCATTTCCACTTT
cdr3_aa: CASSRGSHFHF

d_call: TRBD1
v_call: TRBV10-3
j_call: TRBJ2-7
clone_size: .
cdr3_nt: TGTGCCATCAGTCCAGGGGGCACGGCCCACGAGCAGTACTTC
cdr3_aa: CAISPGGTAHEQYF

d_call: .
v_call: TRBV10-3
j_call: TRBJ1-2
clone_size: few
cdr3_nt: TGTGCCATCAGTGAGAGGGTGGACAGCTACTATGGCTACACCTTC
cdr3_aa: CAISERVDSYYGYTF

d_call: TRBD1
v_call: TRBV19
j_call: TRBJ1-1
clone_size: few
cdr3_nt: TGTGCCAGTAGCCCCACCGACAGGGGCACTGAAGCTTTCTTT
cdr3_aa: CASSPTDRGTEAFF

d_call: .
v_call: TRBV30
j_call: TRBJ1-1
clone_size: .
cdr3_nt: TGTGCCTGGACAGAGGGACACCGGAACACTGAAGCTTTCTTT
cdr3_aa: CAWTEGHRNTEAFF

d_call: .
v_call: TRBV20-1
j_call: TRBJ2-7
clone_size: .
cdr3_nt: TGCAGTGCGAGCCAGGGGTACGAGCAGTACTTC
cdr3_aa: CSASQGYEQYF

d_call: TRBD2
v_call: TRBV2
j_call: TRBJ2-4
clone_size: .
cdr3_nt: TGTGCCAGCAGTGACTTAGCGGGGTTCAAAAACATTCAGTACTTC
cdr3_aa: CASSDLAGFKNIQYF

d_call: .
v_call: TRBV11-2
j_call: TRBJ2-1
clone_size: .
cdr3_nt: TGTGCCAGCAGCTTAACAGAACCCTCCTACAATGAGCAGTTCTTC
cdr3_aa: CASSLTEPSYNEQFF

d_call: TRBD1
v_call: TRBV5-4
j_call: TRBJ2-6
clone_size: few
cdr3_nt: TGTGCCAGCAGCTTGCCAGGGACAGGGAACGTCCTGACTTTC
cdr3_aa: CASSLPGTGNVLTF

d_call: TRBD1
v_call: TRBV10-2
j_call: TRBJ1-5
clone_size: .
cdr3_nt: TGCGCCAGCAGTCTGTGGGACAGGGGCGTCCCCGAGCATTTT
cdr3_aa: CASSLWDRGVPEHF

d_call: TRBD1
v_call: TRBV9
j_call: TRBJ2-1
clone_size: few
cdr3_nt: TGTGCCAGCAGTGACGGGACAGAAGGGCTCAATGAGCAGTTCTTC
cdr3_aa: CASSDGTEGLNEQFF

d_call: .
v_call: TRBV7-2
j_call: TRBJ1-1
clone_size: .
cdr3_nt: TGTGCCAGCAGCCAATTCATGGGCTCCACTGAAGCTTTCTTT
cdr3_aa: CASSQFMGSTEAFF

d_call: TRBD2
v_call: TRBV5-4
j_call: TRBJ2-1
clone_size: .
cdr3_nt: TGTGCCAGCAGCTTGAGCGGGGAGGGCTCCATAAATGAGCAGTTCTTC
cdr3_aa: CASSLSGEGSINEQFF

d_call: TRBD2
v_call: TRBV9
j_call: TRBJ2-1
clone_size: once
cdr3_nt: TGTGCCAGCAGCCCAAGGACTAGCGGGGGCAATGAGCAGTTCTTC
cdr3_aa: CASSPRTSGGNEQFF

d_call: TRBD1
v_call: TRBV5-6
j_call: TRBJ1-1
clone_size: few
cdr3_nt: TGTGCCAGCTCTCCCGACAGGGGCGGTGAAGCTTTCTTT
cdr3_aa: CASSPDRGGEAFF

d_call: TRBD1
v_call: TRBV19
j_call: TRBJ1-5
clone_size: .
cdr3_nt: TGTGCCAGTGGGTGGGACAGGGGGTACAATCAGCCCCAGCATTTT
cdr3_aa: CASGWDRGYNQPQHF

d_call: TRBD1
v_call: TRBV14
j_call: TRBJ2-2
clone_size: .
cdr3_nt: TGTGCCAGCAGCCGTACGGCAGGGGGCCACACCGGGGAGCTGTTTTTT
cdr3_aa: CASSRTAGGHTGELFF

d_call: TRBD1
v_call: TRBV4-2
j_call: TRBJ2-3
clone_size: .
cdr3_nt: TGTGCCAGCAGCCCCCCCGGGACAGGGAGCACAGATACGCAGTATTTT
cdr3_aa: CASSPPGTGSTDTQYF

d_call: .
v_call: TRBV19
j_call: TRBJ1-1
clone_size: .
cdr3_nt: TGTGCCAGTAGGACCTTTGGAGGCGGGGGAAACACTGAAGCTTTCTTT
cdr3_aa: CASRTFGGGGNTEAFF

d_call: .
v_call: TRBV27
j_call: TRBJ1-1
clone_size: .
cdr3_nt: TGTGCCACCTCACAGGGTCGGAACACTGAAGCTTTCTTT
cdr3_aa: CATSQGRNTEAFF

d_call: TRBD2
v_call: TRBV30
j_call: TRBJ2-7
clone_size: .
cdr3_nt: TGTGCCTGGGGGCGGGGGGGCCACGAGCAGTACTTC
cdr3_aa: CAWGRGGHEQYF

d_call: TRBD2
v_call: TRBV2
j_call: TRBJ2-5
clone_size: few
cdr3_nt: TGTGCCGGGCAACTAGCGGGGGTTGGTGAGACCCAGTACTTC
cdr3_aa: CAGQLAGVGETQYF

d_call: .
v_call: TRBV15
j_call: TRBJ1-3
clone_size: .
cdr3_nt: TGTGCCACCAGCCAGATTGTGGTAGGCAGGAGGACTGGAAACACCATATATTTT
cdr3_aa: CATSQIVVGRRTGNTIYF